This is a list of T cell receptor beta chains from one sample in a study of blood T cell repertoires in COVID-19. Method: immunoSEQ multiplex PCR; TCRdb's copy keeps in-frame clones and lacks some. Seen here are roughly 11,000 clones, 70% to 90% observed once, and the top ten hold roughly 12%. The sequenced sample was peripheral blood. These receptors were obtained from a human donor in a cohort sampled during active COVID-19. Each CDR3 is given with its conserved first and last residue. D genes are given only for firm matches. Rows give clone size only sometimes, using once, few, many, or a class for an expanded clone.

clone_size: NA
v_call: TRBV19
d_call: NA
j_call: TRBJ2-1
cdr3_nt: TGTGCCAGTAGTATTGGTGAAACTAGAAACAATGAGCAGTTCTTC
cdr3_aa: CASSIGETRNNEQFF

clone_size: NA
v_call: TRBV14
d_call: TRBD1
j_call: TRBJ1-1
cdr3_nt: TGTGCCAGCAGCCACAGATCCGGGACAGGGGGGACTGAAGCTTTCTTT
cdr3_aa: CASSHRSGTGGTEAFF

clone_size: NA
v_call: TRBV7-9
d_call: NA
j_call: TRBJ2-1
cdr3_nt: TGTGCCAGCAGCCCTGTTAGCGGAAGCTCCTACAATGAGCAGTTCTTC
cdr3_aa: CASSPVSGSSYNEQFF

clone_size: NA
v_call: TRBV28
d_call: NA
j_call: TRBJ1-3
cdr3_nt: TGTGCCAGCAGCCCCCTAGGCAGGGCAACGGGAAACACCATATATTTT
cdr3_aa: CASSPLGRATGNTIYF

clone_size: NA
v_call: TRBV28
d_call: NA
j_call: TRBJ1-2
cdr3_nt: TGTGCCAGCAGTTTGTACATTAACTATGGCTACACCTTC
cdr3_aa: CASSLYINYGYTF

clone_size: NA
v_call: TRBV10-2
d_call: NA
j_call: TRBJ2-1
cdr3_nt: TGCGCCAGCAACCTAGCACATAACATCGATGAGCAGTTCTTC
cdr3_aa: CASNLAHNIDEQFF

clone_size: NA
v_call: TRBV7-9
d_call: TRBD2
j_call: TRBJ2-1
cdr3_nt: TGTGCCAGCAGCTCGGGACTAGCGGGAGGTGAGCAGTTCTTC
cdr3_aa: CASSSGLAGGEQFF

clone_size: NA
v_call: TRBV10-3
d_call: TRBD2
j_call: TRBJ2-1
cdr3_nt: TGTGCCATCAGTGAGACTTCTAGCGGCATTAGGGAGCAGTTCTTC
cdr3_aa: CAISETSSGIREQFF

clone_size: NA
v_call: TRBV15
d_call: TRBD2
j_call: TRBJ2-7
cdr3_nt: TGTGCCACCAGCAGAGATCGTAGCGGGAGAGCCGACGAGCAGTACTTC
cdr3_aa: CATSRDRSGRADEQYF

clone_size: NA
v_call: TRBV11-2
d_call: TRBD2
j_call: TRBJ2-7
cdr3_nt: TGTGCCAGCAGCTTAGTTGGGACTACAGTCGAGCAGTACTTC
cdr3_aa: CASSLVGTTVEQYF

clone_size: NA
v_call: TRBV6-5
d_call: TRBD2
j_call: TRBJ2-7
cdr3_nt: TGTGCCAGCAGTTTAGCGGGAGGCGACTACGAGCAGTACTTC
cdr3_aa: CASSLAGGDYEQYF

clone_size: NA
v_call: TRBV18
d_call: NA
j_call: TRBJ2-1
cdr3_nt: TGTGCCAGCTCACCACAGGGGATCGGCTCCTACAATGAGCAGTTCTTC
cdr3_aa: CASSPQGIGSYNEQFF

clone_size: few
v_call: TRBV9
d_call: TRBD1
j_call: TRBJ1-1
cdr3_nt: TGTGCCAGCAGCCCGGGACAGGGGGTAACTGAAGCTTTCTTT
cdr3_aa: CASSPGQGVTEAFF

clone_size: NA
v_call: TRBV27
d_call: TRBD2
j_call: TRBJ2-3
cdr3_nt: TGTGCCAGCAGTTTCATAGCGGGAGGGCGGGATACGCAGTATTTT
cdr3_aa: CASSFIAGGRDTQYF

clone_size: once
v_call: TRBV29-1
d_call: TRBD2
j_call: TRBJ2-3
cdr3_nt: TGCAGCGTCTCCAGGGGGACTAGCGGCGGGGATACGCAGTATTTT
cdr3_aa: CSVSRGTSGGDTQYF

clone_size: NA
v_call: TRBV6-5
d_call: NA
j_call: TRBJ1-2
cdr3_nt: TGTGCCAGCAGTTCCAGGGGCGGCGGCTACACCTTC
cdr3_aa: CASSSRGGGYTF

clone_size: NA
v_call: TRBV15
d_call: TRBD1
j_call: TRBJ2-7
cdr3_nt: TGTGCCACCAGCAGGAGACAGGGTTACCACGAGCAGTACTTC
cdr3_aa: CATSRRQGYHEQYF

clone_size: NA
v_call: TRBV7-3
d_call: NA
j_call: TRBJ2-1
cdr3_nt: TGTGCCAGCAGCTTAGCGGGTAGTAATGAGCAGTTCTTC
cdr3_aa: CASSLAGSNEQFF

clone_size: NA
v_call: TRBV5-4
d_call: NA
j_call: TRBJ2-4
cdr3_nt: TGTGCCAGCAGCTTGGATGGCAGGAAAAACATTCAGTACTTC
cdr3_aa: CASSLDGRKNIQYF

clone_size: NA
v_call: TRBV9
d_call: NA
j_call: TRBJ1-3
cdr3_nt: TGTGCCAGCAGCGTAGCACAGGCCTCTGGAAACACCATATATTTT
cdr3_aa: CASSVAQASGNTIYF

clone_size: few
v_call: TRBV5-4
d_call: NA
j_call: TRBJ2-7
cdr3_nt: TGTGCCAGCAGCTCATCGGACAGCCTCTACGAGCAGTACTTC
cdr3_aa: CASSSSDSLYEQYF

clone_size: NA
v_call: TRBV9
d_call: TRBD1
j_call: TRBJ2-7
cdr3_nt: TGTGCCAGCAGCACCGGGACAGCCACCTACGAGCAGTACTTC
cdr3_aa: CASSTGTATYEQYF

clone_size: NA
v_call: TRBV11-2
d_call: NA
j_call: TRBJ2-1
cdr3_nt: TGTGCCAGCAGCTTTCATCGGAATGAGCAGTTCTTC
cdr3_aa: CASSFHRNEQFF

clone_size: NA
v_call: TRBV24-1
d_call: NA
j_call: TRBJ1-4
cdr3_nt: TGTGCCACCAGTGATTTCGGTGAAAAACTGTTTTTT
cdr3_aa: CATSDFGEKLFF

clone_size: NA
v_call: TRBV19
d_call: NA
j_call: TRBJ2-3
cdr3_nt: TGTGCCACAAGACTACCCGGGATGTCAGATACGCAGTATTTT
cdr3_aa: CATRLPGMSDTQYF

clone_size: few
v_call: TRBV6-4
d_call: TRBD2
j_call: TRBJ2-1
cdr3_nt: TGTGCCAGCAGTGGGACTAGCGGCTCCTACAATGAGCAGTTCTTC
cdr3_aa: CASSGTSGSYNEQFF

clone_size: NA
v_call: TRBV7-2
d_call: TRBD1
j_call: TRBJ2-5
cdr3_nt: TGTGCCAGCAGCTTCGGGACAGGAGAGACCCAGTACTTC
cdr3_aa: CASSFGTGETQYF

clone_size: NA
v_call: TRBV18
d_call: NA
j_call: TRBJ2-6
cdr3_nt: TGTGCCAGCTCACCACCGTGGGGCAGTTTACTCTCTGGGGCCAACGTCCTGACTTTC
cdr3_aa: CASSPPWGSLLSGANVLTF

clone_size: once
v_call: TRBV7-8
d_call: NA
j_call: TRBJ2-4
cdr3_nt: TGTGCCAGCAGCTCGGACAGTATTCAGTACTTC
cdr3_aa: CASSSDSIQYF

clone_size: NA
v_call: TRBV9
d_call: NA
j_call: TRBJ1-2
cdr3_nt: TGTGCCAGCAGCGTAAGCGACTATGGCTACACCTTC
cdr3_aa: CASSVSDYGYTF

clone_size: NA
v_call: TRBV10-3
d_call: NA
j_call: TRBJ2-2
cdr3_nt: TGTGCCGTTCGTTGGGGGAGAGGGGGCACCGGGGAGCTGTTTTTT
cdr3_aa: CAVRWGRGGTGELFF

clone_size: few
v_call: TRBV28
d_call: NA
j_call: TRBJ1-1
cdr3_nt: TGTGCCGCGAGGCGAATGAACACTGAAGCTTTCTTT
cdr3_aa: CAARRMNTEAFF

clone_size: NA
v_call: TRBV28
d_call: TRBD1
j_call: TRBJ2-5
cdr3_nt: TGTGCCAGCAGTTTAATCGGGACAGGGGGCGGGAAGACCCAGTACTTC
cdr3_aa: CASSLIGTGGGKTQYF

clone_size: NA
v_call: TRBV15
d_call: TRBD2
j_call: TRBJ2-3
cdr3_nt: TGTGCCACCAGCACCCGTAGCGGGAGGAACACAGATACGCAGTATTTT
cdr3_aa: CATSTRSGRNTDTQYF

clone_size: NA
v_call: TRBV5-4
d_call: TRBD1
j_call: TRBJ1-2
cdr3_nt: TGTGCCAGCAGCTTGGCCGGGACAGGGTATGGCTACACCTTC
cdr3_aa: CASSLAGTGYGYTF

clone_size: NA
v_call: TRBV27
d_call: TRBD2
j_call: TRBJ2-7
cdr3_nt: TGTGCCAGCAGTTCGATGACAGTTGCTAGCGGGTACGAGCAGTACTTC
cdr3_aa: CASSSMTVASGYEQYF

clone_size: NA
v_call: TRBV5-5
d_call: TRBD1
j_call: TRBJ1-5
cdr3_nt: TGTGCCAGCAGTCCCGGGACAGGGGGCCGCGGATACGGTCAGCCCCAGCATTTT
cdr3_aa: CASSPGTGGRGYGQPQHF

clone_size: NA
v_call: TRBV5-1
d_call: TRBD2
j_call: TRBJ2-7
cdr3_nt: TGCGCCAGCTCCGAGAGCGGGAAAAGAAACGAGCAGTACTTC
cdr3_aa: CASSESGKRNEQYF

clone_size: NA
v_call: TRBV10-3
d_call: TRBD1
j_call: TRBJ1-5
cdr3_nt: TGTGCCATCAGTGAATATCCCGACAGGGGGATGGATCAGCCCCAGCATTTT
cdr3_aa: CAISEYPDRGMDQPQHF

clone_size: NA
v_call: TRBV5-1
d_call: NA
j_call: TRBJ2-1
cdr3_nt: TGCGCCAGCAGCTATAGCGGAGGGGCCTACAATGAGCAGTTCTTC
cdr3_aa: CASSYSGGAYNEQFF

clone_size: NA
v_call: TRBV2
d_call: TRBD1
j_call: TRBJ1-4
cdr3_nt: TGTGCCAGCAAAACAGGGGGCGCAGGGTCAACTAATGAAAAACTGTTTTTT
cdr3_aa: CASKTGGAGSTNEKLFF